The 27 T cell receptor beta chains below were found in one sample sequenced in a study of blood T cell repertoires in COVID-19 (dated by TCRdb to about 2020). Library method: the immunoSEQ multiplex PCR assay. Held by TCRdb, this immuneACCESS table contains in-frame sequences only and omits some clones. Under half of the omission traces to an unresolved V gene where checked; the cause of the rest is unknown. For this sample the table gives just over 150,000 clones, of which 80% to 90% were detected only once. More than 2% of the sample is in the top ten clones. Material: peripheral blood. These receptors were obtained from a woman in her 70s with acute or convalescent COVID-19.

This chain joins TRBV6-5 and TRBJ1-5, with TRBD1 identical over 7 bases. With V trimmed by 5 bases and J by 6 bases, 7 bases remained unmatched. CDR1 is MNHEY and CDR2 is SVGAGI in the germline V gene. The CDR3 contains 14 residues. The CDR3 sequence is CASSPRTGGQPQHF. The CDR3 DNA reads as TGTGCCAGCAGTCCCCGGACAGGTGGTCAGCCCCAGCATTTT.

The chain employs TRBV6-6 and TRBJ1-2; 8 nucleotides align to TRBD1. V shed 2 bases and J 6 bases; nucleotides not matched to a gene: 8. Germline V gives CDR1 MNHNY, CDR2 SVGAGI (reference sequence). The CDR3 contains 15 residues. In DNA form, the CDR3 reads TGTGCCAGCAGTTACCCAGGACAGGGAAGGAATGGCTACACCTTC. Its translation is CASSYPGQGRNGYTF.

The V call is TRBV7-9, the J call TRBJ1-3, with D unclear. In germline, CDR1 is SEHNR, CDR2 FQNEAQ (reference sequence). V was clipped by 5 bases and J by 16 bases, with 18 bases between them. The CDR3 is 12 amino acids. The CDR3 here is CASSESGRVTYF. The CDR3 nucleotides are TGTGCCAGCAGCGAAAGCGGCCGGGTGACTTATTTT.

CDR3 DNA: TGTGCCAGCAGCTTAGGGGGACAGGGGATAGTCGGCTACACCTTC. Translation gives CASSLGGQGIVGYTF. The rearrangement joins TRBV7-2 to TRBJ1-2, with 10 bases lining up with TRBD1. This CDR3 is built from 15 residues. V shed 1 base and J 8 bases; nucleotides not matched to a gene: 7. Per the germline V gene, CDR1 is SGHTA and CDR2 is FQGNSA.

V and J are TRBV5-1 and TRBJ1-1, with D hard to call. Per germline, CDR1 SGHRS and CDR2 YFSETQ. The ends were cut back, 4 bases at V and 1 base at J, with 11 bases in the middle. This CDR3 comprises 14 residues. CDR3 protein: CASSPMRPNTEAFF. The CDR3 DNA reads TGCGCCAGCAGCCCAATGAGGCCGAACACTGAAGCTTTCTTT.

The rearrangement uses TRBV6-5 and TRBJ1-1, with unresolved D. Trimming left V 2 bases short and J 1 base short, with 5 bases between. This CDR3 contains 13 residues. The V gene's germline CDR1 is MNHEY and CDR2 SVGAGI. In nucleotides, the CDR3 is TGTGCCAGCAGTTACACCGGGAACACTGAAGCTTTCTTT. Residues: CASSYTGNTEAFF.

The chain links TRBV6-5 to TRBJ2-1; possibly TRBD1 for D (5 bases). The CDR3 length is 14 residues. Trimming removed 6 bases at V and 3 bases at J, with 12 bases between. Germline V gene data show CDR1 as MNHEY and CDR2 as SVGAGI. The CDR3 DNA reads TGTGCCAGCAGCCCCGAAGGGGTCTACAATGAGCAGTTCTTC. This translates into CASSPEGVYNEQFF.

CDR3 region: CASTGSTGELFF. The CDR3, as DNA: TGTGCCAGCACAGGTAGTACCGGGGAGCTGTTTTTT. This rearrangement joins TRBV25-1 to TRBJ2-2; D gene uncertain. Germline V gene lookup returns CDR1 MGHDK and CDR2 SYGVNS. The CDR3 is 12 residues long. Trimming stripped 7 bases from V and 5 bases from J, with 8 bases between.

The chain links TRBV5-6 to TRBJ2-5, with 8 bases identical to TRBD2. J was trimmed by 4 bases and V by 4 bases; bases with no gene match: 12. Germline CDR1 SGHDT, CDR2 YYEEEE. This CDR3 comprises 16 residues. The CDR3 sequence is CASSGLAGSGGETQYF. The CDR3 nucleotides are TGTGCCAGCAGCGGACTAGCAGGTTCGGGTGGAGAGACCCAGTACTTC.

The chain links TRBV5-4 to TRBJ2-2; 11 positions match TRBD2. CDR3 size: 17 residues. Germline V lookup: CDR1 SGHNT, CDR2 YYREEE (reference sequence). V dropped 3 bases and J dropped 5; count of bases not matched to a gene: 9. CDR3 sequence: CASSSTSGAPGTGELFF. The DNA of the CDR3 is TGTGCCAGCAGCTCGACTAGCGGGGCTCCGGGGACCGGGGAGCTGTTTTTT.

The CDR3 spells CASTIGRGSPLHF. The CDR3 bases are TGTGCCAGCACCATAGGTCGGGGTTCACCCCTCCACTTT. The rearrangement uses TRBV12-3 or TRBV12-4 and TRBJ1-6; D unclear. The CDR3 covers 13 residues. Trimming pared 7 bases from V and 9 bases from J, leaving 13 bases between.

Note on this clone: At one of its ends the junction is not consistent with the germline gene, which may arise from a read error. This chain links TRBV24-1 with TRBJ2-2, with 8 nucleotides matching TRBD1. Germline V CDR1 and CDR2: KGHDR, SFDVKD. The CDR3 contains 17 residues. CDR3 in DNA: TGTGCCACCAGTGGCTCTCCGGGACAGGCGAAGACCGGGGAGCTGTTTTTT. This gives the protein CATSGSPGQAKTGELFF.

This rearrangement joins TRBV7-9 to TRBJ1-6; D is ambiguous. The germline V and J ends were trimmed by 2 bases and 7 bases, with 12 bases remaining between them. CDR1 SEHNR and CDR2 FQNEAQ come from the germline V gene (reference sequence). The CDR3 consists of 15 residues. The chain's CDR3 is CASSLTGTGNSPLHF. DNA for the CDR3: TGTGCCAGCAGCTTAACCGGAACCGGGAATTCACCCCTCCACTTT.

On this clone itself: Other DNA sequences in this sample translate to the same CDR3. J is TRBJ1-2 and V is TRBV28; 8 bases are shared with TRBD1. V shed 3 bases and J 3 bases; nucleotides not matched to a gene: 0. The CDR3 spans 13 residues. Germline V gene lookup returns CDR1 MDHEN and CDR2 SYDVKM. The CDR3 DNA sequence: TGTGCCAGCAGTTTGGACAGGGACTATGGCTACACCTTC. Translating gives CASSLDRDYGYTF.

The chain has TRBV19 and TRBJ1-5; 7 bases map to TRBD1. Germline trimming cut 5 bases from V and 6 bases from J; bases unmatched to any gene: 10. Germline CDR1 LNHDA, CDR2 SQIVND (reference sequence). The CDR3 extends over 15 amino acids. The CDR3 loop is CASSPPGQPSQPQHF. In DNA form, the CDR3 reads TGTGCCAGTAGTCCGCCGGGACAGCCCAGTCAGCCCCAGCATTTT.

The chain recombines TRBV2 with TRBJ1-5, with a possible D match to TRBD1 (6 bases). Trimming took off 6 bases at V and 0 bases at J, with 12 bases between the two ends. There are 15 residues in the CDR3. CDR1 and CDR2 from the germline V gene are SNHLY and FYNNEI. DNA of the CDR3: TGTGCCAGCAGGGTTCACAGGGTTAGCAATCAGCCCCAGCATTTT. Its protein is CASRVHRVSNQPQHF.

The chain combines TRBV6-1 with TRBJ1-5, with 9 bases that match TRBD1. Germline CDR1 reads MNHNS; CDR2 reads SASEGT. Germline trimming cut 3 bases from V and 4 bases from J; bases unmatched to any gene: 7. The CDR3 extends over 16 amino acids. The CDR3 here is CASSDPGTGWNQPQHF. CDR3 coding DNA: TGTGCCAGCAGTGACCCCGGGACAGGGTGGAATCAGCCCCAGCATTTT.

The chain recombines TRBV14 with TRBJ2-1; 7 bases fit TRBD2. V was clipped by 0 bases and J by 8 bases; unmatched bases: 7. Germline V gene sequence: CDR1 SGHDN, CDR2 FVKESK. The CDR3 is 15 amino acids. CDR3 sequence (DNA): TGTGCCAGCAGCCAAGAAGGAAGGGCGGGGGATGAGCAGTTCTTC. This codes for CASSQEGRAGDEQFF.

The CDR3 loop reads CASSPGTGIYGYTF. Written as DNA, the CDR3 is TGTGCCAGCAGCCCCGGGACAGGGATTTATGGCTACACCTTC. This sequence joins TRBV3-1 (or the pseudogene TRBV3-2) and TRBJ1-2, with 9 bases identical to TRBD1. The trim removed 4 bases at V and 5 bases at J, leaving 5 bases unmatched. CDR3 length: 14 residues. Germline values: CDR1 LGHDT, CDR2 YNNKEL (reference sequence).

This rearrangement joins TRBV21-1 to TRBJ2-7; the tabulated D call, TRBD1, remains unverified against the DNA. TRBV21-1 is noted as a pseudogene. This CDR3 is 16 amino acids long. The CDR3, as DNA: TGTGCCAGCACCAAAGGGGGACACCACAACTCCTACGAGCAGTACTTC. It encodes CASTKGGHHNSYEQYF.

The chain has TRBV19 and TRBJ2-2; D possibly corresponds to TRBD2 (6 bases). V was trimmed by 3 bases and J by 0 bases, leaving 17 bases between them. The length of the CDR3 is 18 residues. Per germline, CDR1 LNHDA and CDR2 SQIVND (reference sequence). As DNA, the CDR3 is TGTGCCAGTAGTATTCGAGGAAAGCGGGCTGCGAACACCGGGGAGCTGTTTTTT. Encoded protein: CASSIRGKRAANTGELFF.

The J gene is TRBJ1-4, the V gene TRBV6-6; TRBD1 is a possible D gene (5 bases). The V end was cut by 5 bases, the J end by 3 bases, with 22 bases between. Germline V lookup: CDR1 MNHNY, CDR2 SVGAGI (reference sequence). The CDR3 has 18 amino acids. CDR3 sequence reads: CASSRGGAAGAANEKLFF. For the CDR3, the DNA is TGTGCCAGCAGTCGGGGCGGGGCAGCAGGCGCGGCTAATGAAAAACTGTTTTTT.

The chain has TRBV11-1 and TRBJ2-1; possible D gene TRBD2, 6 bases. Per germline, CDR1 SGHAT and CDR2 FQDESV (reference sequence). Trimming took 5 bases from V and 1 from J, leaving 12 bases between them. The CDR3 sequence is 15 residues long. The CDR3 protein is CASSTRLGSYNEQFF. CDR3 DNA: TGTGCCAGCAGCACCCGACTAGGTTCCTACAATGAGCAGTTCTTC.

This chain links TRBV19 with TRBJ1-6; 7 bases match TRBD1. The CDR3 sequence is 17 residues long. Germline CDR1 and CDR2: LNHDA and SQIVND (reference sequence). Germline trimming cut 4 bases from V and 7 bases from J; bases unmatched to any gene: 13. CDR3 amino acids: CASSRTSGGRVNSPLHF. Here the CDR3 DNA reads TGTGCCAGTAGTAGAACGTCAGGGGGTAGGGTGAATTCACCCCTCCACTTT.

The rearrangement joins TRBV18 to TRBJ2-5; D possibly corresponds to TRBD2 (7 bases). This CDR3 spans 16 amino acids. Germline CDR1 KGHSH, CDR2 LQKENI. V lost 3 bases and J lost 7, with 21 bases in between. The CDR3 region is CASSPRTAGAVGTQYF. CDR3 coding DNA: TGTGCCAGCTCACCCAGGACGGCGGGGGCGGTTGGGACCCAGTACTTC.

This chain joins TRBV19 and TRBJ1-1; 7 nucleotides line up with TRBD1. V was pared by 9 bases and J by 5 bases, with 6 bases of the junction left unmatched. The CDR3 has 12 amino acids. The V gene's germline CDR1 is LNHDA and CDR2 SQIVND (reference sequence). The CDR3 region is CASQRQGTEAFF. The CDR3, as DNA: TGTGCCAGCCAGAGACAGGGAACTGAAGCTTTCTTT.

This clone was observed a single time. The chain combines TRBV10-1 with TRBJ2-1, with a weak D call TRBD2 (5 bases). Germline-derived CDR1 and CDR2 are WNHNN and SYGVQD (reference sequence). The CDR3 consists of 14 residues. Trimming took 5 bases from V and 8 from J, leaving 16 bases between them. The CDR3 sequence is CASSREGPGHEQFF. DNA for the CDR3: TGCGCCAGCAGTCGAGAGGGCCCGGGCCATGAGCAGTTCTTC.